This T cell receptor (beta chain) was sequenced during a study of cytomegalovirus exposure and HLA in healthy donors (TCRdb year 2017). Broadly, across the study: According to an earlier analysis of around 600 of the donors, about 190 million T cells yielded roughly 110 million unique TCR beta sequences and about 280 Gb of sequence data. About 330 gigabases of sequencing data and about 92 million unique TCR sequences made up an early release that covered about 640 HLA-typed donors. Among the roughly 370 genotyped donors, around 79% belonged to the genetic ancestry cluster associated with self-reported Caucasian donors. The aim of the study was to test whether cataloging public T cell receptors could identify signatures of past pathogen exposure. The study used immunosequencing to profile the T cell repertoires of 666 subjects and linked those repertoires to cytomegalovirus serostatus. A separate validation cohort of approximately 120 different subjects was used in addition to the 666-subject first cohort. To predict cytomegalovirus infection status, the study combined high-throughput TCR immunosequencing, statistical association of individual TCRs with disease status, and machine learning. In a later analysis, previously published TCR beta repertoires from 550 to 700 donors were re-analyzed and high-resolution HLA genotyping was added so that TCR occurrence patterns could be studied. Rather than drawing on any new phenotypic data, the later analysis identified candidate immune exposures from TCR beta sequences and the way those sequences occurred across donors. In an earlier analysis of 550 to 700 of the donors, high-throughput TCR beta sequencing was used to judge whether each TCR beta V gene segment behaved as functional or pseudogenic. Donor age, sex, ethnicity and CMV serostatus were collected together with the repertoire data. In a later genetic analysis, genome-wide SNP genotypes for about 65% of the 666 donors were used, and that subset was treated as a discovery cohort. Every discovery cohort repertoire had been produced on one sequencing platform. Both class I and class II loci were covered by HLA typing, at four-digit resolution. The number of typed donors differed by locus: roughly 620-640 for A, B, C, DRB1 and DQB1; some 500 for DQA1; about 600 for DPA1; and about 470 for DPB1. Five DR-DQ haplotypes were treated as single units for association and clustering because of strong linkage in the cohort. Among 398 genotyped donors of the cohort, an average of about 240,000 unique TCR beta nucleotide sequences were sequenced per donor, around 20% of them non-productive. Findings and caveats that apply to the study as a whole: Compared with the approximately 670-donor mean, donors in an Asian-associated ancestry cluster had fewer N-insertions in productive TCRs, according to a later genetic analysis. Most TCR sequences were observed very rarely across donors, whereas some public TCRs were present in many individuals. In both the original and validation cohorts, the classifier was reported to diagnose cytomegalovirus status with high specificity and sensitivity. In a later analysis, about 16,000 TCR beta sequences were associated with specific HLA alleles at a false discovery rate of 0.05. Several of the top co-occurrence clusters appeared to be linked to parvovirus B19, influenza, CMV and Epstein-Barr virus, according to a later analysis. The authors suggested that the approach could potentially be generalized to other disease states and immunological phenotypes. The only immune exposure information available for the cohort was CMV serostatus. The study gave a list of about 150 TCR beta chains associated with cytomegalovirus. A later analysis found that TCR association rates varied across HLA loci, with DRB1 alleles showing the most associated TCRs and HLA-C alleles the fewest. A cluster of highly shared sequence variants was judged likely to represent a technical artifact of the sequencing pipeline. Because some donors lacked HLA typing at each locus, the association tests relied only on the typed subset. An earlier analysis of some 560 of the donors showed that most TCR beta V segments appeared in productive rearrangements either about 87% or about 30% of the time, which broadly matched IMGT annotations. In this cohort, only TCR beta chains were sequenced, and detectable features were limited by the absence of alpha or paired-chain data. Because the 87-base-pair reads could not distinguish some IMGT-functional V segments, including TRBV6-2 and TRBV6-3, those segments were excluded. Assigning TCR associations to individual alleles was difficult when HLA alleles, especially DR and DQ, strongly co-occurred. Roughly uniform sequencing depth across donors was assumed in presence/absence analyses, although this assumption may not hold. A further reported finding was that TCR beta sequences accurately predicted the HLA-A and HLA-B alleles for most subjects in the first cohort. Because counts were too low, approximately 15 rarely observed V segments, including chromosome 9 orphons, were excluded from the earlier analysis of some 540 of the donors. A few of the identified cytomegalovirus-associated TCR beta chains were confirmed in vitro to be specific for cytomegalovirus antigens. In a later analysis, most CMV-associated TCR beta chains were found to appear HLA-restricted, with HLA associations seemingly driven largely by CMV exposure. A later genetic analysis associated a missense DCLRE1C variant with V-gene and J-gene trimming of TCR beta chains, and an independent cohort replicated the association. Correlated functional status among segregating V segments might reflect linkage disequilibrium, but an unknown experimental factor could not be ruled out. Compared with equally common non-associated chains, HLA-associated TCR beta chains in a later analysis were more clonally expanded and had lower generation probabilities.

To prepare the library, the immunoSEQ multiplex PCR assay was applied. For the multiplex PCR, a mixture combining 60 forward primers for TCR Vbeta segments and 13 reverse primers for TCR Jbeta segments was used. Amplification of the CDR3 region of rearranged TCR beta genes was performed with a multiplex PCR assay on genomic DNA. The Illumina HiSeq System was used to sequence the amplified TCR beta libraries as 87-base-pair reads. In the original analysis: A later analysis tallied tens of millions of unique TCR beta chains across the 550 to 850 repertoires, and about 10 million of those chains were shared by two or more donors. Raw reads were error-corrected and collapsed into unique sequences with a nearest-neighbor algorithm that merged closely related sequences to remove PCR and sequencing errors. Alignment of CDR3 sequences to IMGT reference sequences was used to assign V, D and J gene segments. For a sequence to be retained, a match of at least six nucleotides to both a V gene segment and a J gene segment was required. A rearrangement was called productive if the CDR3 had no stop codons and remained in frame with V and J, and every other rearrangement was called non-productive. Following IMGT convention, CDR3 was defined as the stretch from the second conserved V-encoded cysteine up to the conserved J-encoded phenylalanine. In an earlier analysis of more than 550 of the donors, sequences lacking an unambiguous match to a single V gene segment were excluded. In an earlier analysis of 587 of the donors, V segments were called functional above 56.7% productive rearrangements and were called segregating when the between-donor standard deviation exceeded 5%. A statistical classification framework was developed to diagnose cytomegalovirus status using the catalog of TCR beta chain sequences. A later analysis assigned V and J genes by comparing TCR nucleotide sequences with IMGT/GENE-DB human TR gene sequences. In a later analysis, CDR3 sequences and most-parsimonious VDJ recombination scenarios were assigned using the TCRdist pipeline. A later analysis defined each TCR beta chain by its CDR3 amino acid sequence plus V-gene family, and excluded reads lacking a unique V-gene family. As a way to deal with suspected cross-contamination and a sequencing artifact, a later analysis dropped 450 to 600 nucleotide sequences that were highly shared and had low generation probability. A later analysis calculated a clonal expansion index for each public chain from normalized within-repertoire ranks of inferred template counts. In a later analysis, generation probabilities were computed with a VDJ recombination model fitted to out-of-frame rearrangements, and the resulting probabilities were checked against IGoR. Hypergeometric tests were used in a later analysis to score TCR-TCR, TCR-HLA and TCR-CMV co-occurrence, with a repertoire-size bias correction applied to the TCR pairs. In a later analysis, false discovery rates were estimated by permuting HLA or CMV assignments 20 times. A later analysis grouped co-occurring TCRs with DBSCAN, adding TCRdist sequence similarity when clustering within HLA-allele-positive subsets. Repertoires with fewer than 30,000 or more than 120,000 public chains were left out of co-occurrence clustering, as were about 5 repertoires with anomalous nucleotide sharing. Held by TCRdb, this immuneACCESS table contains in-frame sequences only and omits some clones. Under half of the omission traces to an unresolved V gene where checked; the cause of the rest is unknown. For V, J and clone size, that table is used; D and trimming come from the DNA. Present in this sample are around 130,000 clones, around 81% of which were seen just once. 0.7% of the sample comes from the top ten.

V has 4 bases trimmed and J has 9 bases trimmed; junction bases matching no gene number 20. CDR3 length: 18 amino acids, cysteine to phenylalanine. CDR3 DNA only is kept here, 54 bases in frame from base 1. For CDR1 and CDR2, the germline V gene lists MNHNS and SASEGT. A remark on this clone: The antigen this receptor binds is unknown. Per-base qualities were not stored, and no clone one base away is much larger.

The cohort was made up of approximately 670 healthy bone marrow donors. At the time of sampling, every cohort member was nominally healthy, though immune exposures that went unrecorded were likely present. The donor tested CMV seronegative, placing the donor among the approximately 400 seronegative members of the cohort. A peripheral blood sample was provided by each donor, and peripheral blood mononuclear cells were used for TCR beta sequencing. Genomic DNA extraction from the blood cell samples was performed with the Qiagen DNeasy Blood Extraction Kit. The chain is encoded by TRBV6-1 joined to TRBJ2-1, with 8 bases aligning to TRBD2. This TCR was recovered from a man in his late teens or twenties in good health and CMV-seronegative. Source material: PBMCs. This receptor has the CDR3 CASSGPSWRGATESEQFF. The nucleotide sequence is TGTGCCAGCAGTGGCCCCTCTTGGCGGGGGGCGACCGAGAGTGAGCAGTTCTTC.